This record concerns one T cell receptor beta chain sequence. Its antigen is still unknown. The data stem from a study of T cell responses to AZD1222 COVID-19 vaccine. Study-wide results and caveats: Clonal diversity was possibly underestimated; the donors were predominantly white British and more often female. Reportedly, nearly half the spike-specific TCRs target unmutated variant regions.

V was pared by 4 bases and J by 4 bases, with 12 bases between. This CDR3 region has 14 residues. In germline, CDR1 is MNHEY, CDR2 SVGAGI. Sequencing was performed with immunoSEQ multiplex PCR; in TCRdb, only in-frame clones are kept and a portion is missing. Of 130,000 to 150,000 clones in the sample, around 90% are singletons; the top ten hold about 4.9%. This sequence originates from an adult who received the MenACWY meningococcal vaccine as a control. The material sequenced was peripheral blood, taken 28 days after the second dose of the MenACWY control vaccine. This chain links TRBV6-5 with TRBJ2-3, with D hard to call. The CDR3: CASSSSVVADTQYF. In nucleotides, the CDR3 is TGTGCCAGCAGTTCGTCCGTGGTGGCAGATACGCAGTATTTT.